These 22 T cell receptor beta chains share one sample of origin, sequenced in a study of cytomegalovirus exposure and HLA in healthy donors. Amplification used 60 Vbeta primers and 13 Jbeta primers. TCRdb keeps only in-frame clones here, not all; method: immunoSEQ multiplex PCR. The repertoire table contains fewer than 100,000 clones. The sequenced sample consisted of PBMCs. The receptors were sampled from a man aged 50 to 59 in good health and CMV-seronegative.

The chain links TRBV28 to TRBJ1-1; 7 nucleotides align to TRBD1. Germline-derived CDR1 and CDR2 are MDHEN and SYDVKM. After removal of 1 base from V and 5 bases from J, the junction contained 10 bases not matched to a gene. CDR3 length equals 16 residues. As DNA, the CDR3 is TGTGCCAGCAGTTTATTTTCGGGGGCAGGGGGGACTGAAGCTTTCTTT. Translation gives CASSLFSGAGGTEAFF.

The rearrangement joins TRBV9 to TRBJ2-1, with 9 nucleotides matching TRBD2. The CDR3 spans 15 residues. Germline CDR1 SGDLS, CDR2 YYNGEE. Germline trimming cut 3 bases from V and 8 bases from J; bases unmatched to any gene: 9. The CDR3 DNA sequence: TGTGCCAGCAGCGACCCCGGCGGGGGGGCCCATGAGCAGTTCTTC. Translating gives CASSDPGGGAHEQFF.

As regards this clone: The same CDR3 is also encoded by other DNA sequences in this sample. J is TRBJ2-2 and V is TRBV6-6; D gene ambiguous. From germline, CDR1 is MNHNY and CDR2 SVGAGI (reference sequence). V was shortened by 2 bases and J by 3 bases, with 7 bases between the two germline ends. The CDR3 is 14 residues long. The chain's CDR3 is CASSYIGDTGELFF. The CDR3 DNA is TGTGCCAGCAGTTACATAGGAGACACCGGGGAGCTGTTTTTT.

V and J are TRBV4-1 and TRBJ1-5; the D is unclear. Germline CDR1 is MGHRA and CDR2 is YSYEKL. The CDR3 runs to 13 residues. Trimming cost V 3 bases and J 5 bases, with 8 bases left between them. CDR3 amino acids: CASSHPADQPQHF. The DNA for the CDR3 is TGCGCCAGCAGCCACCCGGCGGATCAGCCCCAGCATTTT.

The chain couples TRBV19 to TRBJ1-1, with D perhaps TRBD1 (5 bases). The germline V and J ends were trimmed by 4 bases and 4 bases, with 16 bases remaining between them. Germline V gene lookup returns CDR1 LNHDA and CDR2 SQIVND (reference sequence). The CDR3 sequence is 15 residues long. CDR3 nucleotide sequence: TGTGCCAGTAGTACGGGGCGGGGCCGAGGCACTGAAGCTTTCTTT. Translating gives CASSTGRGRGTEAFF.

The chain employs TRBV18 and TRBJ2-2, with 8 bases aligning to TRBD1. CDR1 and CDR2 (germline): KGHSH, LQKENI. V lost 2 bases and J lost 1; bases outside the gene matches: 3. This CDR3 contains 16 residues. The CDR3 loop is CASSPRGQGNTGELFF. The CDR3 nucleotides are TGTGCCAGCTCACCAAGAGGACAGGGGAACACCGGGGAGCTGTTTTTT.

This chain links TRBV27 with TRBJ2-6; tentative D call: TRBD1 (6 bases). The CDR3 is 17 amino acids. Germline CDR1 and CDR2: MNHEY and SMNVEV (reference sequence). V was shortened by 2 bases and J by 0 bases, with 11 bases between the two germline ends. This CDR3 is CASSLIPQGSGANVLTF. In nucleotides, the CDR3 is TGTGCCAGCAGTTTAATCCCACAGGGCTCTGGGGCCAACGTCCTGACTTTC.

V usage is TRBV6-5 and J usage is TRBJ1-5; TRBD1 matches at 7 bases. The V and J ends lost 6 bases and 4 bases, in that order; junction bases with no gene match: 6. The CDR3 spans 14 residues. CDR1 MNHEY and CDR2 SVGAGI come from the germline V gene. This chain's CDR3 is CASRHGTANQPQHF. The CDR3 nucleotides read TGTGCCAGCAGACACGGGACAGCGAATCAGCCCCAGCATTTT.

The V call is TRBV11-2, the J call TRBJ2-7; weak D call: TRBD2 (6 bases). Germline V gene lookup returns CDR1 SGHAT and CDR2 FQNNGV. The CDR3 is 15 amino acids. V lost 0 bases and J lost 0, with 9 bases in between. DNA for the CDR3: TGTGCCAGCAGCTTAGATGGGGAGGACTCCTACGAGCAGTACTTC. Its protein product is CASSLDGEDSYEQYF.

In nucleotides, the CDR3 is TGTGCCAGCAGCCCCCGGGACAGCTCCTACGAGCAGTACTTC. Translated: CASSPRDSSYEQYF. This chain joins TRBV9 and TRBJ2-7; 7 bases are shared with TRBD1. Trimming cost V 4 bases and J 0 bases; bases outside gene matches: 4. This CDR3 has 14 residues. Germline V gene lookup returns CDR1 SGDLS and CDR2 YYNGEE.

The rearrangement joins TRBV4-2 to TRBJ2-7, with a tentative D call TRBD2 (5 bases). Trimming shortened V by 1 base and J by 0 bases, and 13 bases separated the two germline ends. This CDR3 contains 16 residues. CDR1 is LGHNA and CDR2 is YNFKEQ in the germline V gene. The CDR3 sequence is CASSQVASQSSYEQYF. The CDR3 DNA reads TGTGCCAGCAGCCAAGTGGCTAGCCAGAGCTCCTACGAGCAGTACTTC.

The chain uses TRBV18 and TRBJ2-3; D remains ambiguous. From germline, CDR1 is KGHSH and CDR2 LQKENI. CDR3 length: 16 residues. Trimming shortened V by 1 base and J by 0 bases, and 11 bases separated the two germline ends. CDR3 nucleotide sequence: TGTGCCAGCTCACCACGGTCTAGAGTTAGCACAGATACGCAGTATTTT. It codes for CASSPRSRVSTDTQYF.

As concerns this clone: This same CDR3 is encoded by further DNA sequences in the sample. Written as DNA, the CDR3 is TGTGCCAGCAGCGTAGCAGGGAACACTGAAGCTTTCTTT. It translates to CASSVAGNTEAFF. This rearrangement joins TRBV9 to TRBJ1-1; D gene unclear. This CDR3 spans 13 amino acids. Trimming cost V 0 bases and J 1 base, with 4 bases left between them. Germline lookup yields CDR1 SGDLS and CDR2 YYNGEE.

This rearrangement joins TRBV19 to TRBJ1-4; 10 positions match TRBD1. J gave up 8 bases and V 0 bases, and 6 bases lay outside the gene matches. Germline V gives CDR1 LNHDA, CDR2 SQIVND (reference sequence). The CDR3 runs to 16 residues. Here the CDR3 reads CASSIDPGTGEEKLFF. CDR3 bases: TGTGCCAGTAGTATAGACCCAGGGACAGGGGAAGAAAAACTGTTTTTT. Looking up the rest from reference TRBV19 and TRBJ1-4 gives the full variable domain: DGGITQSPKYLFRKEGQNVTLSCEQNLNHDAMYWYRQDPGQGLRLIYYSQIVNDFQKGDIAEGYSVSREKKESFPLTVTSAQKNPTAFYLCASSIDPGTGEEKLFFGSGTQLSVL.

V usage is TRBV5-4 and J usage is TRBJ2-3; a weak D match, TRBD2 (5 bases). V was shortened by 4 bases and J by 3 bases, with 18 bases between the two germline ends. The length of the CDR3 is 16 residues. CDR1 is SGHNT and CDR2 is YYREEE in the germline V gene (reference sequence). For the CDR3, the DNA is TGTGCCAGCAGCACCCTCCGGGATCTAGGAACAGATACGCAGTATTTT. Protein product: CASSTLRDLGTDTQYF.

The rearrangement links TRBV9 to TRBJ2-1; 13 bases are a match to TRBD2. Germline CDR1 and CDR2: SGDLS and YYNGEE. The CDR3 is 14 amino acids. The trim removed 0 bases at V and 15 bases at J, leaving 6 bases unmatched. The CDR3 here is CASSVGTSGGAMFF. CDR3 in DNA: TGTGCCAGCAGCGTAGGAACTAGCGGGGGGGCGATGTTCTTC.

V gene TRBV4-1 combines with J gene TRBJ2-7; TRBD1 matches at 10 bases. With V trimmed by 3 bases and J by 1 base, 3 bases remained unmatched. Germline CDR1 is MGHRA and CDR2 is YSYEKL. The CDR3 runs 15 residues. CDR3 sequence: CASSQGTGESYEQYF. The DNA for the CDR3 is TGCGCCAGCAGCCAGGGGACAGGGGAGTCCTACGAGCAGTACTTC.

The chain couples TRBV29-1 to TRBJ2-1; 10 bases map to TRBD1. After removal of 4 bases from V and 4 bases from J, the junction contained 4 bases not matched to a gene. The germline CDR1 and CDR2 sequences are SQVTM and ANQGSEA. This CDR3 is 14 amino acids long. CDR3 amino acids: CSVVGTGVYNEQFF. CDR3 coding DNA: TGCAGCGTTGTTGGGACAGGGGTATACAATGAGCAGTTCTTC.

Notes on this clone: Other DNA sequences in the sample encode the same CDR3. J is TRBJ2-1 and V is TRBV5-6, with D hard to call. Germline V gene data show CDR1 as SGHDT and CDR2 as YYEEEE. The CDR3 is 11 amino acids. Trimming removed 0 bases at V and 9 bases at J, with 4 bases between. CDR3 coding DNA: TGTGCCAGCAGCTTGGCGCGTGAGCAGTTCTTC. Encoded protein: CASSLAREQFF.

The chain uses TRBV27 and TRBJ2-2; D is undetermined. The CDR3 extends over 12 amino acids. V dropped 6 bases and J dropped 6 bases, with 8 bases sitting between them. The germline V gene encodes CDR1 MNHEY and CDR2 SMNVEV (reference sequence). CDR3 sequence (DNA): TGTGCCAGCAGACTCATGGCCGGGGAGCTGTTTTTT. Its protein product is CASRLMAGELFF.

The V call is TRBV4-2, the J call TRBJ1-2; TRBD1 matches at 7 bases. The CDR3 runs 15 residues. Germline V gives CDR1 LGHNA, CDR2 YNFKEQ. The junction had 9 bases not matched to a gene; V was cut back by 3 bases and J by 5 bases. The CDR3 coding sequence is TGTGCCAGCAGCCACAGACAGGGTATGGAGTATGGCTACACCTTC. Protein product: CASSHRQGMEYGYTF.

J is TRBJ1-3 and V is TRBV10-1, with no clear D. Germline V CDR1 and CDR2: WNHNN, SYGVQD (reference sequence). V lost 4 bases and J 1 base, leaving 8 bases between the germline ends. The CDR3 spans 14 residues. The CDR3 bases are TGCGCCAGCAGTGCCGAGGGATCTGGAAACACCATATATTTT. Translating gives CASSAEGSGNTIYF.